Following are 27 T cell receptor beta chains from one sample sequenced in a study of blood T cell repertoires in COVID-19. Sequenced by immunoSEQ multiplex PCR; TCRdb stores in-frame clones only, minus some. The table has around 320,000 clones, roughly 89% seen once; the top ten hold under 3%. Material for sequencing was PBMCs or T cells enriched from blood (not recorded which). These receptors originate from a woman aged 45-60 years who had been exposed to COVID-19.

The chain uses TRBV5-8 and TRBJ2-5; 13 bases line up with TRBD2. Germline loops: CDR1 SGHTS, CDR2 YDEGEE. The V segment lost 4 bases and the J segment 0 bases; nucleotides outside the gene matches: 9. CDR3 length: 18 residues. CDR3 nucleotide sequence: TGTGCCAGCAGCCAAGGACTAGCGGGGGCGCCGTACCAAGAGACCCAGTACTTC. This codes for CASSQGLAGAPYQETQYF. Full variable domain (remainder filled in from reference TRBV5-8 and TRBJ2-5): EAGVTQSPTHLIKTRGQQATLRCSPISGHTSVYWYQQALGLGLQFLLWYDEGEERNRGNFPPRFSGRQFPNYSSELNVNALELEDSALYLCASSQGLAGAPYQETQYFGPGTRLLVL.

This rearrangement joins TRBV27 to TRBJ2-1; 12 bases match TRBD2. Losses at the gene ends were 4 bases for V and 7 bases for J; bases not matched to a gene: 8. Germline CDR1 reads MNHEY; CDR2 reads SMNVEV (reference sequence). The CDR3 is 16 residues long. The CDR3 region is CASSSSRTSGVNEQFF. In DNA, the CDR3 is TGTGCCAGCAGTTCATCGAGGACTAGCGGGGTAAATGAGCAGTTCTTC.

The gene calls are TRBV6-1 and TRBJ1-3; a possible D gene is TRBD1 (6 bases). The V end was cut by 2 bases, the J end by 3 bases, with 14 bases between. Germline V gene lookup returns CDR1 MNHNS and CDR2 SASEGT. The CDR3 sequence is 16 residues long. CDR3 sequence: CASSESDGTNGNTIYF. The CDR3 DNA follows: TGTGCCAGCAGTGAATCCGATGGGACAAATGGAAACACCATATATTTT.

The genes are TRBV5-1 and TRBJ1-2; 10 positions match TRBD1. CDR1 and CDR2 from the germline V gene are SGHRS and YFSETQ. V dropped 4 bases and J dropped 4; count of bases not matched to a gene: 13. The CDR3 is 17 amino acids. The CDR3 loop reads CASSLGQGTRETYGYTF. Written as DNA, the CDR3 is TGCGCCAGCAGCCTGGGACAGGGGACCAGAGAGACCTATGGCTACACCTTC.

The genes are TRBV5-5 and TRBJ2-5, with 8 bases aligning to TRBD2. Trimming removed 6 bases from V and 2 bases from J; junction bases left unmatched: 6. The CDR3 runs 14 residues. Germline V gene data show CDR1 as SGHKS and CDR2 as YYEKEE (reference sequence). The CDR3 DNA reads as TGTGCCAGCATCGCGGGGGGACTTCAAGAGACCCAGTACTTC. Encoded protein: CASIAGGLQETQYF.

The CDR3 is CASSIPPHEKLFF. CDR3 bases: TGTGCCAGCAGCATCCCCCCCCATGAAAAACTGTTTTTT. The V call is TRBV28, the J call TRBJ1-4; D call uncertain. V shed 6 bases and J shed 6 bases, with 11 bases lying between them. Germline V lookup: CDR1 MDHEN, CDR2 SYDVKM. The CDR3 length is 13 residues. The full variable domain, its missing parts supplied by reference TRBV28 and TRBJ1-4, is DVKVTQSSRYLVKRTGEKVFLECVQDMDHENMFWYRQDPGLGLRLIYFSYDVKMKEKGDIPEGYSVSREKKERFSLILESASTNQTSMYLCASSIPPHEKLFFGSGTQLSVL.

The chain employs TRBV4-1 and TRBJ1-3, with D possibly being TRBD1 (6 bases). Trimming left V 4 bases short and J 0 bases short, with 19 bases between. The CDR3 has 18 amino acids. Germline V gene sequence: CDR1 MGHRA, CDR2 YSYEKL. CDR3 protein: CASSRAAQGFDSGNTIYF. The CDR3 DNA reads TGCGCCAGCAGCCGAGCGGCACAGGGCTTCGACTCTGGAAACACCATATATTTT.

Worth noting for this clone: The CDR3 ends on some other residue instead of the conserved phenylalanine or tryptophan, so this is likely a read error. The limits of the CDR3 on the DNA are not certain, so only TCRdb's listed CDR3 is given. V and J are TRBV12-3 or TRBV12-4 and TRBJ1-3; no DNA check was done on the table's D call, TRBD1. The length of the CDR3 is 11 amino acids, counting both ends. CDR3 amino acids: CASSLLRGRSL.

This CDR3 reads CASTDRGEQFF. CDR3 nucleotides: TGTGCCAGCACCGACAGGGGTGAGCAGTTCTTC. The chain couples TRBV12-3 or TRBV12-4 to TRBJ2-1; 8 nucleotides match TRBD1. The CDR3 has 11 amino acids. J was trimmed by 9 bases and V by 7 bases; bases with no gene match: 2.

This chain links TRBV19 with TRBJ1-1; 9 bases line up with TRBD1. The J segment lost 5 bases and the V segment lost 5 bases, leaving 15 bases of the junction unmatched. This CDR3 comprises 17 residues. The germline V gene has CDR1 LNHDA and CDR2 SQIVND (reference sequence). The CDR3 region is CASSSSGTGRKRTEAFF. CDR3 DNA sequence: TGTGCCAGTAGTTCGTCCGGGACAGGGAGAAAGAGGACTGAAGCTTTCTTT.

The chain carries TRBV5-5 and TRBJ2-7, with a possible D match to TRBD2 (5 bases). CDR1 and CDR2 (germline): SGHKS, YYEKEE (reference sequence). The CDR3 has 14 amino acids. Trimming shortened V by 6 bases and J by 6 bases, and 19 bases separated the two germline ends. This CDR3 is CASIEHGEAREQYF. The CDR3 bases are TGTGCCAGCATCGAACACGGGGAAGCCCGCGAGCAGTACTTC.

This clone was picked up one time. The V and J genes are TRBV12-3 or TRBV12-4 and TRBJ2-2; D uncertain. This CDR3 has 13 amino acids. Trimming pared 5 bases from V and 6 bases from J, leaving 10 bases between. The CDR3 coding sequence is TGTGCCAGCAGTCGGAGTGTCGCCGGGGAGCTGTTTTTT. Residues: CASSRSVAGELFF.

The chain combines TRBV3-1 (or the pseudogene TRBV3-2) with TRBJ1-5, with D unclear. Germline V lookup: CDR1 LGHDT, CDR2 YNNKEL (reference sequence). The CDR3 covers 13 residues. Trimming took 6 bases from V and 0 from J, leaving 6 bases between them. The CDR3 bases are TGTGCCAGCAGTTTCAATAGCAATCAGCCCCAGCATTTT. This codes for CASSFNSNQPQHF.

The chain couples TRBV2 to TRBJ1-5, with 7 bases that match TRBD1. CDR3 length: 14 amino acids. J gave up 5 bases and V 8 bases, and 9 bases lay outside the gene matches. Germline CDR1 and CDR2: SNHLY and FYNNEI. The chain's CDR3 is CASDGQAADQPQHF. In nucleotides, the CDR3 is TGTGCCAGCGACGGACAGGCGGCAGATCAGCCCCAGCATTTT. The whole variable domain, filled in from reference TRBV2 and TRBJ1-5, reads EPEVTQTPSHQVTQMGQEVILRCVPISNHLYFYWYRQILGQKVEFLVSFYNNEISEKSEIFDDQFSVERPDGSNFTLKIRSTKLEDSAMYFCASDGQAADQPQHFGDGTRLSIL.

The V call is TRBV5-4, the J call TRBJ1-3; 7 bases fit TRBD1. Per germline, CDR1 SGHNT and CDR2 YYREEE (reference sequence). The J segment lost 0 bases and the V segment lost 1 base, leaving 7 bases of the junction unmatched. The CDR3 length is 17 residues. CDR3 in amino acids: CASSLSFEGASGNTIYF. CDR3 nucleotides: TGTGCCAGCAGCTTGTCTTTCGAGGGGGCCTCTGGAAACACCATATATTTT.

J is TRBJ2-2 and V is TRBV3-1 (or the pseudogene TRBV3-2), with D maybe TRBD1 (6 bases). V lost 1 base, J lost 6 bases, and 18 bases lay in between. The CDR3 is 17 amino acids. In germline, CDR1 is LGHDT, CDR2 YNNKEL (reference sequence). CDR3 region: CASSQVMGALRAGELFF. The CDR3 bases are TGTGCCAGCAGCCAAGTTATGGGGGCCCTAAGAGCCGGGGAGCTGTTTTTT.

This chain links TRBV6-5 with TRBJ1-1; tentatively, D is TRBD1 (6 bases). CDR3 length: 14 residues. Germline V gene sequence: CDR1 MNHEY, CDR2 SVGAGI. The V end was cut by 7 bases, the J end by 6 bases, with 18 bases between. CDR3 nucleotide sequence: TGTGCCAGCACCCAACAGGGTTCGTTGGCTGAAGCTTTCTTT. This sequence encodes CASTQQGSLAEAFF.

The chain couples TRBV6-5 to TRBJ1-1; D might be TRBD1 (5 bases). The CDR3 consists of 15 residues. Germline V CDR1 and CDR2: MNHEY, SVGAGI. Trimming cost V 0 bases and J 0 bases, with 8 bases left between them. In DNA, the CDR3 is TGTGCCAGCAGTTACTCAAGGGGCATGAACACTGAAGCTTTCTTT. This translates into CASSYSRGMNTEAFF.

This clone was picked up one time. The rearrangement joins TRBV5-1 to TRBJ2-1; possibly TRBD1 for D (8 bases). V was clipped by 4 bases and J by 7 bases, with 21 bases between them. The CDR3 is 16 residues long. Germline V lookup: CDR1 SGHRS, CDR2 YFSETQ. The CDR3: CASSATTGGGWNEQFF. CDR3 nucleotide sequence: TGCGCCAGCAGCGCCACCACAGGGGGAGGGTGGAATGAGCAGTTCTTC.

The rearrangement joins TRBV19 to TRBJ2-2; 7 bases agree with TRBD2. The CDR3 totals 14 residues. The germline CDR1 and CDR2 sequences are LNHDA and SQIVND (reference sequence). V dropped 4 bases and J dropped 6; count of bases not matched to a gene: 5. CDR3 loop: CASSTGLEAGELFF. The CDR3 DNA sequence: TGTGCCAGTAGTACTGGACTAGAAGCCGGGGAGCTGTTTTTT. Full variable domain (outside the CDR3, taken from reference TRBV19 and TRBJ2-2): DGGITQSPKYLFRKEGQNVTLSCEQNLNHDAMYWYRQDPGQGLRLIYYSQIVNDFQKGDIAEGYSVSREKKESFPLTVTSAQKNPTAFYLCASSTGLEAGELFFGEGSRLTVL.

In the case of this clone: Germline is not matched at one junction end, which may reflect a read error. The chain links TRBV27 to TRBJ2-7; TRBD2 matches 11 bases. Germline loops: CDR1 MNHEY, CDR2 SMNVEV (reference sequence). CDR3 length equals 14 residues. CDR3 amino acids: CASSTSLFSGGEVF. CDR3 coding DNA: TGTGCCAGCAGTACCTCCCTCTTTAGCGGGGGGGAAGTATTC.

This clone occurred once. The V gene is TRBV7-8, the J gene TRBJ1-3, with TRBD1 matching 8 bases. J lost 4 bases, V lost 5 bases, and 4 bases had no gene match. The CDR3 totals 14 residues. Germline lookup yields CDR1 SGHVS and CDR2 FQNEAQ. The CDR3 region has the DNA TGTGCCAGCAGCCTGGACAGGGAGGGAAACACCATATATTTT. Encoded protein: CASSLDREGNTIYF.

This clone appeared a single time. This chain connects TRBV12-3 or TRBV12-4 to TRBJ1-5; possibly TRBD1 for D (5 bases). Trimming removed 7 bases at V and 3 bases at J, with 10 bases between. The CDR3 length is 13 residues. This chain's CDR3 is CASMQGFNQPQHF. In DNA, the CDR3 is TGTGCCAGCATGCAGGGTTTCAATCAGCCCCAGCATTTT.

As regards this clone: Other DNA sequences within the sample encode an identical CDR3. The chain is built from TRBV6-5 and TRBJ1-5; D gene uncertain. The CDR3 runs 13 residues. V was pared by 7 bases and J by 1 base, with 8 bases between. Germline CDR1 and CDR2: MNHEY and SVGAGI. The CDR3 DNA reads as TGTGCCAGCACAAGTCGGAGCAATCAGCCCCAGCATTTT. This sequence encodes CASTSRSNQPQHF.

This chain links TRBV3-1 (or the pseudogene TRBV3-2) with TRBJ2-3; 7 bases line up with TRBD1. After removal of 1 base from V and 2 bases from J, the junction contained 6 bases not matched to a gene. This CDR3 spans 16 amino acids. Germline V gene data show CDR1 as LGHDT and CDR2 as YNNKEL (reference sequence). The DNA of the CDR3 is TGTGCCAGCAGCCAAGGCCGGGACAGACTCACAGATACGCAGTATTTT. It specifies CASSQGRDRLTDTQYF.

The chain uses TRBV28 and TRBJ2-3; maybe TRBD1 (6 bases). The CDR3 loop spans 15 amino acids. V lost 3 bases, J lost 4 bases, and 14 bases lay in between. Per the germline V gene, CDR1 is MDHEN and CDR2 is SYDVKM. The CDR3 here is CASSFDGQSSDTQYF. CDR3 nucleotides: TGTGCCAGCAGTTTTGACGGACAGTCATCAGATACGCAGTATTTT. The full variable domain, rest sourced from reference TRBV28 and TRBJ2-3, is DVKVTQSSRYLVKRTGEKVFLECVQDMDHENMFWYRQDPGLGLRLIYFSYDVKMKEKGDIPEGYSVSREKKERFSLILESASTNQTSMYLCASSFDGQSSDTQYFGPGTRLTVL.

The chain recombines TRBV4-1 with TRBJ1-2; 8 nucleotides align to TRBD1. V dropped 3 bases and J dropped 7; count of bases not matched to a gene: 16. There are 17 residues in the CDR3. Germline V gene lookup returns CDR1 MGHRA and CDR2 YSYEKL. The CDR3 loop reads CASSQNIGTGRVGGYTF. For the CDR3, the DNA is TGCGCCAGCAGCCAGAACATCGGGACAGGAAGAGTGGGTGGCTACACCTTC.